This TCR beta chain was captured by sequencing in a study of cytomegalovirus exposure and HLA in healthy donors. CDR3 length: 14 amino acids. Germline CDR1 SEHNR, CDR2 FQNEAQ (reference sequence). Trimming took 5 bases from V and 1 from J, leaving 11 bases between them. For this clone: Its antigen is currently unknown.

PCR amplification relied on 60 Vbeta primers (plus 13 Jbeta primers). Data came from immunoSEQ multiplex PCR; TCRdb stores just in-frame clones and leaves some out. The sample contains approximately 140,000 clones, roughly three quarters of which appear only once. Study-level results: According to the study, roughly 160 TCR beta chains were cytomegalovirus-associated. An apparent linkage of common viral pathogens to several of the most significant clusters emerged in a later analysis. The presence/absence work took it that sequencing depth was about the same across donors. Versus the roughly 700-donor mean, an Asian-associated ancestry cluster reportedly showed fewer N-insertions in a later analysis.

Sequencing was carried out using PBMCs. The chain couples TRBV7-9 to TRBJ2-5, with D unclear. The TCR originated in a female donor in good health and CMV-seronegative. The CDR3 loop reads CASSRSGFQETQYF. The CDR3 coding sequence is TGTGCCAGCAGCCGATCAGGTTTCCAAGAGACCCAGTACTTC.